This TCR beta chain was documented in a study of shared clonotypes between healthy human individuals. Study conclusions and caveats: Generally, naive subsets (rather than memory subsets) showed larger estimated richness.

This CDR3 spans 14 amino acids. Germline loops: CDR1 MDHEN, CDR2 SYDVKM. The trim removed 3 bases at V and 5 bases at J, leaving 2 bases unmatched. The assay was immunoSEQ multiplex PCR, and TCRdb's table has in-frame clones only and misses some. The sample consists of roughly 2 million clones, about 95% of them appearing once. Positively selected for CCR7, the CD45RO-negative cells used as naive CD8 cells excluded terminally differentiated effector memory CD45RA+ cells. Comments on this clone: No antigen is known for it. This sample includes further DNA sequences coding for the same CDR3.

The sequenced sample was naive CD8+ T cells sorted from blood. V and J are TRBV28 and TRBJ2-2, with TRBD2 matching 8 bases. The sequence came from a man aged 18 to 30 in good health. CDR3 in DNA: TGTGCCAGCAGTTTGAGCGGGGGTACCGGGGAGCTGTTTTTT. Amino acids: CASSLSGGTGELFF.